This T cell receptor (beta chain) was retrieved from a study of technical replicates of blood from several donors. Profiling relied on immunoSEQ multiplex PCR, and the TCRdb table lists in-frame clones only, not all of them. The table lists under 85,000 clones, around 90% of them singletons. The CDR3 has 15 residues. Deletions cut 3 bases from V and 2 bases from J, with 11 bases between. Germline CDR1 is MNHNS and CDR2 is SASEGT. The V and J genes are TRBV6-1 and TRBJ1-3; TRBD1 might be the D (5 bases). The sample consisted of T cells isolated from PBMCs. This sequence was found in a human donor in good health. Here the CDR3 DNA reads TGTGCCAGCAGTGACGGCAGGGAGGCTGGAAACACCATATATTTT. Protein product: CASSDGREAGNTIYF.